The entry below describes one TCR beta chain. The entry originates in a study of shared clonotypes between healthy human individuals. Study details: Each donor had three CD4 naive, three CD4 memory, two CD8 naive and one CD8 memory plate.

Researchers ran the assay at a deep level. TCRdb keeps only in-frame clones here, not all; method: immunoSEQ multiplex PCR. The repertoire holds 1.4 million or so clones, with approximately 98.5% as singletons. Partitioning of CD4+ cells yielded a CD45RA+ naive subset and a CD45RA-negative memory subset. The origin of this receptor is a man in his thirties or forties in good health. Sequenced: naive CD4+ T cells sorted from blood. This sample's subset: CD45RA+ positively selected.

CDR3 loop: CASSPSVSPYEQYF. Written as DNA, the CDR3 is TGTGCCAGCAGCCCCTCCGTCTCCCCCTACGAGCAGTACTTC. V and J are TRBV5-5 and TRBJ2-7; D is uncertain. The CDR3 consists of 14 residues. From germline, CDR1 is SGHKS and CDR2 YYEKEE (reference sequence). Trimming pared 4 bases from V and 2 bases from J, leaving 13 bases between.